Presented here are 26 T cell receptor beta chains from one specimen sequenced in a study of monozygotic twins with inflammatory bowel disease. TCRdb reprocessed the 5' RACE reads, with one entry per CDR3 protein and no DNA. The repertoire table contains approximately 330,000 distinct CDR3 sequences. What was sequenced was blood. These receptors came from a human donor with ulcerative colitis or Crohn's disease, or a healthy co-twin of an affected twin (not recorded which).

This chain connects TRBV28 to TRBJ1-5; TCRdb proposes TRBD1, but this gene call is untestable without DNA. The length of the CDR3 is 12 residues. Germline CDR1 reads MDHEN; CDR2 reads SYDVKM. CDR3 amino acids: CASSPLDQPQHF.

The chain combines TRBV4-1 with TRBJ1-3. The CDR3 contains 16 residues. CDR1 is MGHRA and CDR2 is YSYEKL in the germline V gene. The CDR3 is CASSQEWASSGNTIYF.

The rearrangement links TRBV6-1 to TRBJ2-6. Germline assignment: CDR1 MNHNS and CDR2 SASEGT. The length of the CDR3 is 15 residues. The chain's CDR3 is CASTETVSGANVLTF.

The genes are TRBV5-6 and TRBJ1-2; TCRdb's D gene call, TRBD1, goes unchecked for lack of DNA. Germline V lookup: CDR1 SGHDT, CDR2 YYEEEE. The CDR3 loop spans 13 amino acids. The CDR3 here is CASSQDRGAGYTF.

The V gene is TRBV7-2, the J gene TRBJ2-6. The germline gives CDR1 SGHTA, CDR2 FQGNSA. The CDR3 totals 16 residues. The CDR3 sequence: CASSLGVFSGANVLTF.

V and J are TRBV7-9 and TRBJ1-1. CDR3 length equals 16 residues. The germline V gene has CDR1 SEHNR and CDR2 FQNEAQ (reference sequence). CDR3 in amino acids: CASSLVPGPGNTEAFF.

The chain has TRBV19 and TRBJ2-1; with no DNA, the TCRdb D assignment of TRBD2 cannot be verified. This CDR3 is built from 14 residues. The germline V gene encodes CDR1 LNHDA and CDR2 SQIVND (reference sequence). CDR3 residues: CASGLAGGYNEQFF. Supplemented by reference TRBV19 and TRBJ2-1, the full variable domain reads DGGITQSPKYLFRKEGQNVTLSCEQNLNHDAMYWYRQDPGQGLRLIYYSQIVNDFQKGDIAEGYSVSREKKESFPLTVTSAQKNPTAFYLCASGLAGGYNEQFFGPGTRLTVL.

The rearrangement links TRBV27 to TRBJ2-1; without DNA, the TCRdb call of TRBD1 cannot be checked. This CDR3 has 11 residues. The germline gives CDR1 MNHEY, CDR2 SMNVEV (reference sequence). Here the CDR3 reads CASDNRVEQFF.

The chain is built from TRBV5-1 and TRBJ2-3; without DNA, the TCRdb call of TRBD1 cannot be checked. Germline CDR1 reads SGHRS; CDR2 reads YFSETQ. The CDR3 is 15 amino acids. The CDR3 sequence: CASSRSGGRTDTQYF.

CDR3 amino acids: CASSLGGGLYYEQYF. The gene calls are TRBV7-2 and TRBJ2-7; TCRdb outputs TRBD1, but without DNA this stays unchecked. Germline CDR1 and CDR2: SGHTA and FQGNSA. The CDR3 sequence is 15 residues long.

The gene calls are TRBV12-3 or TRBV12-4 and TRBJ2-3; the D gene TCRdb calls, TRBD2, cannot be checked with no DNA. This CDR3 is 17 amino acids long. The CDR3 protein is CASSHSGLAESTDTQYF.

This chain connects TRBV10-1 to TRBJ1-2; TCRdb outputs TRBD1, but without DNA this stays unchecked. In germline, CDR1 is WNHNN, CDR2 SYGVQD (reference sequence). The CDR3 totals 18 residues. This chain's CDR3 is CASSHAGGQGASRRGYTF.

The chain combines TRBV20-1 with TRBJ1-3; TCRdb's D call, TRBD1, is unchecked because there is no DNA. The CDR3 covers 15 residues. Germline V gene sequence: CDR1 DFQATT, CDR2 SNEGSKA (reference sequence). The CDR3 loop reads CSAGPGQISGNTIYF.

This chain uses TRBV15 with TRBJ1-3. This CDR3 contains 16 residues. Germline V CDR1 and CDR2: LNHNV, YYDKDF (reference sequence). This CDR3 reads CATSRGGLPAGNTIYF.

CDR3 loop: CASSALRGLTGELFF. The chain carries TRBV7-2 and TRBJ2-2. Germline CDR1 SGHTA, CDR2 FQGNSA. CDR3 length: 15 residues.

V is TRBV30 and J is TRBJ1-5. The CDR3 covers 14 residues. CDR1 GTSNPN and CDR2 SVGIG come from the germline V gene (reference sequence). The CDR3 spells CAWSVGSDNQPQHF.

The chain links TRBV4-3 to TRBJ2-5; TCRdb gives TRBD2 as the D gene, but with no DNA this cannot be confirmed. The CDR3 spans 17 residues. In germline, CDR1 is LGHNA, CDR2 YSLEER. The CDR3 region is CASSQLAGDLQGETQYF.

The CDR3 loop reads CASSYSGGGLLGAGELFF. V gene TRBV6-5 combines with J gene TRBJ2-2; TCRdb's D call, TRBD1, is unchecked because there is no DNA. This CDR3 is 18 amino acids long. Germline lookup yields CDR1 MNHEY and CDR2 SVGAGI.

This rearrangement joins TRBV5-1 to TRBJ1-1. The CDR3 covers 16 residues. In germline, CDR1 is SGHRS, CDR2 YFSETQ. The chain's CDR3 is CASSKNGQDWGTEAFF.

CDR3 protein: CASSGDGGRRPGELFF. This chain joins TRBV6-1 and TRBJ2-2; TCRdb lists TRBD1, though no DNA is available to test this call. This CDR3 is 16 amino acids long. Per the germline V gene, CDR1 is MNHNS and CDR2 is SASEGT.

This chain uses TRBV6-5 with TRBJ1-1. The CDR3 contains 18 residues. Germline V gene lookup returns CDR1 MNHEY and CDR2 SVGAGI. The CDR3 protein is CASSYSLQTRDRNTEAFF.

This chain connects TRBV5-1 to TRBJ2-1; the TCRdb D gene call, TRBD2, has no DNA to confirm it. CDR3 size: 14 residues. CDR1 is SGHRS and CDR2 is YFSETQ in the germline V gene. CDR3 amino acids: CASSLGLADNEQFF.

This chain links TRBV4-3 with TRBJ1-6. This CDR3 spans 13 amino acids. CDR1 and CDR2 (germline): LGHNA, YSLEER. This CDR3 is CASSQEESSALHF.

The chain combines TRBV6-2 or TRBV6-3 with TRBJ1-2; TCRdb's assignment of TRBD1 cannot be checked, as there is no DNA. Germline values: CDR1 MNHEY, CDR2 SVGEGT. This CDR3 has 13 residues. Here the CDR3 reads CASSGTANYGYTF.

The chain couples TRBV6-4 to TRBJ2-2; the D call of TRBD2 rests on TCRdb alone, since no DNA is present to check it. Germline loops: CDR1 MRHNA, CDR2 SNTAGT. CDR3 length equals 15 residues. This chain's CDR3 is CASSVSGSNTGELFF.

The chain uses TRBV6-2 or TRBV6-3 and TRBJ2-7; TCRdb outputs TRBD1, but without DNA this stays unchecked. CDR1 is MNHEY, CDR2 SVGEGT, per germline. The CDR3 runs to 14 residues. Here the CDR3 reads CASSPWGHSDEQYF.